The 5 T cell receptor beta chains presented below share a single source sample, sequenced in a study of shared clonotypes between healthy human individuals. TCRdb keeps only in-frame clones here, not all; method: immunoSEQ multiplex PCR. This table holds about 1 million clones, roughly 80% found once. Sequenced input: memory CD4+ T cells sorted from blood. Subset in this sample: CD45RA-negative fraction. These receptors all come from a man aged 18 to 29 in good health.

This rearrangement joins TRBV30 to TRBJ1-4, with D hard to call. Germline CDR1 and CDR2: GTSNPN and SVGIG (reference sequence). V was trimmed by 4 bases and J by 4 bases, leaving 7 bases between them. The CDR3 loop spans 12 amino acids. The CDR3 loop reads CAWTVNNEKLFF. The CDR3 coding sequence is TGTGCCTGGACTGTGAATAATGAAAAACTGTTTTTT. The full variable domain, rest sourced from reference TRBV30 and TRBJ1-4, is SQTIHQWPATLVQPVGSPLSLECTVEGTSNPNLYWYRQAAGRGLQLLFYSVGIGQISSEVPQNLSASRPQDRQFILSSKKLLLSDSGFYLCAWTVNNEKLFFGSGTQLSVL.

DNA for the CDR3: TGTGCCACCCAACCGGGCGGGGGGTCCTACGAGCAGTACTTC. Amino acids: CATQPGGGSYEQYF. This chain links TRBV19 with TRBJ2-7; 8 positions match TRBD2. Germline V lookup: CDR1 LNHDA, CDR2 SQIVND (reference sequence). Losses at the gene ends were 10 bases for V and 1 base for J; bases not matched to a gene: 9. The CDR3 length is 14 residues. Combining the CDR3 with reference TRBV19 and TRBJ2-7 gives the whole variable domain DGGITQSPKYLFRKEGQNVTLSCEQNLNHDAMYWYRQDPGQGLRLIYYSQIVNDFQKGDIAEGYSVSREKKESFPLTVTSAQKNPTAFYLCATQPGGGSYEQYFGPGTRLTVT.

V gene TRBV27 combines with J gene TRBJ1-6, with D possibly TRBD1 on 6 matching bases. The V end lost 5 bases, the J end lost 10 bases, and 21 bases lay between the germline ends. Germline CDR1 reads MNHEY; CDR2 reads SMNVEV (reference sequence). The CDR3 is made up of 16 amino acids. As DNA, the CDR3 is TGTGCCAGCAGTCCGAGACAGGCAACGGTTGACTCACCCCTCCACTTT. It specifies CASSPRQATVDSPLHF.

The genes are TRBV6-6 and TRBJ2-1; 13 bases map to TRBD2. CDR3 length: 15 amino acids. V was clipped by 6 bases and J by 8 bases; unmatched bases: 7. CDR1 and CDR2 (germline): MNHNY, SVGAGI (reference sequence). The CDR3 DNA reads as TGTGCCAGCAGGGGGGGACTAGCGGGAAGTTATGAGCAGTTCTTC. It encodes CASRGGLAGSYEQFF.

This clone occurred a few times. The J gene is TRBJ2-3, the V gene TRBV5-1, with 8 bases identical to TRBD1. Trimming cost V 4 bases and J 4 bases; bases outside gene matches: 8. There are 15 residues in the CDR3. Germline loops: CDR1 SGHRS, CDR2 YFSETQ. The CDR3 loop reads CASSPRTGFPDTQYF. In DNA form, the CDR3 reads TGCGCCAGCAGCCCGAGGACAGGGTTCCCAGATACGCAGTATTTT.